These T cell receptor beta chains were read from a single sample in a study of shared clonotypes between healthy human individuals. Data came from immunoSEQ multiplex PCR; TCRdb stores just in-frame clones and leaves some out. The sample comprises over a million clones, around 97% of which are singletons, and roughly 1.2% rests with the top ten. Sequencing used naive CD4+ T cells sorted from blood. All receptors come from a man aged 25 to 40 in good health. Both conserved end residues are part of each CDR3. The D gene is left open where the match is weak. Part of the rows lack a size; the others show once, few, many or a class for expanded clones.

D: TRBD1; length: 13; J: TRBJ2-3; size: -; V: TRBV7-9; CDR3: CASSAPGQGPQYF; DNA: TGTGCCAGCAGCGCGCCGGGACAGGGACCGCAGTATTTT
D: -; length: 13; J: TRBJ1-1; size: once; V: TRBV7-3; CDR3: CASSPRMNTEAFF; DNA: TGTGCCAGCAGCCCTCGGATGAACACTGAAGCTTTCTTT
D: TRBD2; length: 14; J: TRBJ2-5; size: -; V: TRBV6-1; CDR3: CASRGLAGGETQYF; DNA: TGTGCCAGCAGGGGACTAGCGGGAGGAGAGACCCAGTACTTC
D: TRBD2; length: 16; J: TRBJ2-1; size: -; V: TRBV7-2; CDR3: CASSLYRGGSPNEQFF; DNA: TGTGCCAGCAGCTTATATCGGGGCGGGAGCCCTAATGAGCAGTTCTTC
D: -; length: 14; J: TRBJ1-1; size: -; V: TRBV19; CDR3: CASSLQDRSTEAFF; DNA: TGTGCCAGTAGTCTACAAGACAGATCCACTGAAGCTTTCTTT
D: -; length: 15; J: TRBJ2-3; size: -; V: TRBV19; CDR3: CATKRGREGKDTQYF; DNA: TGTGCCACTAAACGCGGAAGGGAAGGGAAAGATACGCAGTATTTT
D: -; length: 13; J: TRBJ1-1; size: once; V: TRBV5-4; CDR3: CASSLTGWAEAFF; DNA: TGTGCCAGCAGCTTGACGGGGTGGGCTGAAGCTTTCTTT
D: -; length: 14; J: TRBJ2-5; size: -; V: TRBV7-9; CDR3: CASSLTVYQETQYF; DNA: TGTGCCAGCAGCTTGACAGTGTACCAAGAGACCCAGTACTTC
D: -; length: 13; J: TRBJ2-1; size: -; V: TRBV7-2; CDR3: CASSLELGIGPFF; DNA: TGTGCCAGCAGCTTAGAACTGGGAATAGGTCCGTTCTTC
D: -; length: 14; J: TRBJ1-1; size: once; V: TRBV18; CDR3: CASSRGFADTEAFF; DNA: TGTGCCAGCTCACGTGGGTTCGCGGACACTGAAGCTTTCTTT
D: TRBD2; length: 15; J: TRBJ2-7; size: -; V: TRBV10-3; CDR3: CAIRAVAGVKNEQYF; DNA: TGTGCCATCAGGGCGGTGGCGGGAGTAAAGAACGAGCAGTACTTC
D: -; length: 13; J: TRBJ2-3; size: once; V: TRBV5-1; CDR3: CASSLDSSDTQYF; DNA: TGCGCCAGCAGCTTGGATTCATCAGATACGCAGTATTTT
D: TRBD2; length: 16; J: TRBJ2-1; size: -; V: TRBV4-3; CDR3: CASSQIMGLAGKKQFF; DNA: TGCGCCAGCAGCCAGATAATGGGACTAGCGGGCAAGAAGCAGTTCTTC
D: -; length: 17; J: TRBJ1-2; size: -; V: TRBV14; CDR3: CASSQNHGTFRNYGYTF; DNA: TGTGCCAGCAGCCAGAACCACGGGACTTTTCGAAACTATGGCTACACCTTC
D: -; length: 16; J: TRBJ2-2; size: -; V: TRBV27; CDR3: CASSLGGQGNTGELFF; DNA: TGTGCCAGCAGTTTGGGGGGGCAGGGTAACACCGGGGAGCTGTTTTTT
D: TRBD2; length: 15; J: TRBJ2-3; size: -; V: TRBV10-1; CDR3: CASRASGKGTDTQYF; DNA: TGCGCCAGTCGGGCCAGCGGGAAGGGCACAGATACGCAGTATTTT
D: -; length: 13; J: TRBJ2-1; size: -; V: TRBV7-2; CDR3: CASRDQTYNEQFF; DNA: TGTGCCAGCCGGGACCAAACCTACAATGAGCAGTTCTTC
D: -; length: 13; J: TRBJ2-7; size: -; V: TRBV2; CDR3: CASSEELTYEQYF; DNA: TGTGCCAGCAGTGAAGAACTTACCTACGAGCAGTACTTC
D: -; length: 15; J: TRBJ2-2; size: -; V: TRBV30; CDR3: CAWSWYGSYTGELFF; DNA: TGTGCCTGGAGTTGGTACGGGAGCTACACCGGGGAGCTGTTTTTT
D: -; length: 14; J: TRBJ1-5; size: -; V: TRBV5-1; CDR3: CASSLSGGDQPQHF; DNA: TGCGCCAGCAGCTTGTCCGGGGGAGATCAGCCCCAGCATTTT
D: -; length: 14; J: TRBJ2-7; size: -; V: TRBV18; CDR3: CASSPGTSRREQYF; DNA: TGTGCCAGCTCACCAGGGACATCGCGTAGGGAGCAGTACTTC
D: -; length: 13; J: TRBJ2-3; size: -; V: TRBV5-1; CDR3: CASSWAALDTQYF; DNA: TGCGCCAGCAGCTGGGCTGCGCTTGATACGCAGTATTTT
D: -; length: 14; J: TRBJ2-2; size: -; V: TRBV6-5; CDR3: CASKAGPLTGELFF; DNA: TGTGCCAGCAAGGCAGGACCTCTCACCGGGGAGCTGTTTTTT
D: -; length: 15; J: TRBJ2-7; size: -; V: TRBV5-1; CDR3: CASSLYFAPSYEQYF; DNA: TGCGCCAGCAGCCTTTATTTTGCCCCCTCCTACGAGCAGTACTTC
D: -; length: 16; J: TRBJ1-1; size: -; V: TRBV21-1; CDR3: CASSACLATIRTEAFF; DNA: TGTGCCAGCAGTGCATGTTTAGCCACAATTCGCACTGAAGCTTTCTTT
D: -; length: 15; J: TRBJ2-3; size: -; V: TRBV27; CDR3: CASSFSGADTDTQYF; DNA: TGTGCCAGCAGTTTTAGCGGAGCAGACACAGATACGCAGTATTTT
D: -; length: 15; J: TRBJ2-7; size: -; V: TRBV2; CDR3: CASSLGSGGIYEQYF; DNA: TGTGCCAGCAGCCTAGGTTCGGGGGGCATCTACGAGCAGTACTTC
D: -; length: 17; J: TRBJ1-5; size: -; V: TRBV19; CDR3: CASIMGSQSNSNQPQHF; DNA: TGTGCCAGTATCATGGGTTCCCAAAGCAATAGCAATCAGCCCCAGCATTTT
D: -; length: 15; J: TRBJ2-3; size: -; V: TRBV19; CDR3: CASSKWEGGTDTQYF; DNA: TGTGCCAGTAGTAAGTGGGAGGGGGGCACAGATACGCAGTATTTT
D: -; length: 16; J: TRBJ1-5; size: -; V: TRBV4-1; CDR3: CASSKQYRDEFQPQHF; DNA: TGCGCCAGCAGCAAACAGTACAGGGACGAGTTTCAGCCCCAGCATTTT
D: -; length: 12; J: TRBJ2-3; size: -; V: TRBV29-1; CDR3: CSVAQRDDTQYF; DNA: TGCAGCGTTGCTCAACGGGATGATACGCAGTATTTT
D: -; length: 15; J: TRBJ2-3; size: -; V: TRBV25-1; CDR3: CASSAVGPGTDTQYF; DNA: TGTGCCAGCAGTGCCGTCGGCCCAGGGACAGATACGCAGTATTTT
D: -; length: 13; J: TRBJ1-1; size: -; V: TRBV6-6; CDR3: CASSYHINTEAFF; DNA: TGTGCCAGCAGTTACCACATAAACACTGAAGCTTTCTTT
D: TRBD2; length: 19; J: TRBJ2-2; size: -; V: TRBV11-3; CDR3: CASSLVSSGRLGDTGELFF; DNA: TGCGCCAGCAGCTTAGTGTCCAGCGGGAGATTGGGTGACACCGGGGAGCTGTTTTTT
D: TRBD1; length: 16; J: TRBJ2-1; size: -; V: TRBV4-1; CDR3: CASSQGGQASLNEQFF; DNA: TGCGCCAGCAGCCAAGGGGGACAGGCCTCCCTCAATGAGCAGTTCTTC
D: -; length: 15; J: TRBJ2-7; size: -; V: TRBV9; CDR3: CASSPQQQRPYEQYF; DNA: TGTGCCAGCAGCCCGCAACAGCAGAGACCCTACGAGCAGTACTTC
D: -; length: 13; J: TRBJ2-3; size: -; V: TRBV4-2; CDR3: CASSQALTDTQYF; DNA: TGTGCCAGCAGCCAAGCCCTTACAGATACGCAGTATTTT
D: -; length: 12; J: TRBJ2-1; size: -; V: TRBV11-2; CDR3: CASSLDRGEQFF; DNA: TGTGCCAGCAGCTTAGATCGGGGTGAGCAGTTCTTC
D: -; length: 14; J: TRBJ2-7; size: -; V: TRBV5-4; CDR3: CASSRQGEVYEQYF; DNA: TGTGCCAGCAGCCGGCAGGGAGAAGTCTACGAGCAGTACTTC
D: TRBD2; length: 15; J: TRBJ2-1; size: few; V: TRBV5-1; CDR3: CASSPGLADYNEQFF; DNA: TGCGCCAGCAGCCCGGGACTAGCAGATTACAATGAGCAGTTCTTC
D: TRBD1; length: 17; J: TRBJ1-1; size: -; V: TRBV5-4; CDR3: CASSFSLGQSLNTEAFF; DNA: TGTGCCAGCAGCTTTAGTCTGGGACAGAGCTTGAACACTGAAGCTTTCTTT
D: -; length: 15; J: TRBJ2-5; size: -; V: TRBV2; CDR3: CASSERSGTEETQYF; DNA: TGTGCCAGCAGTGAAAGAAGTGGGACCGAAGAGACCCAGTACTTC
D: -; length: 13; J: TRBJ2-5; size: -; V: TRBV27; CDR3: CASSSRGTETQYF; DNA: TGTGCCAGCAGTTCTAGGGGCACGGAGACCCAGTACTTC
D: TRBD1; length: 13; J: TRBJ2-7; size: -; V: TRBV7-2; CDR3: CASSLRTGGEQYF; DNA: TGTGCCAGCAGCTTACGGACAGGGGGCGAGCAGTACTTC
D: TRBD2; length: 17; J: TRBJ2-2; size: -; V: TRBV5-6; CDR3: CASSLGTSGRGTGELFF; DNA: TGTGCCAGCAGCCTCGGGACTAGCGGGAGGGGCACCGGGGAGCTGTTTTTT
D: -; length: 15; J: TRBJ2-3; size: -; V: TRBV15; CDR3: CATSKHGAQVDTQYF; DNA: TGTGCCACCAGCAAACATGGGGCCCAGGTAGATACGCAGTATTTT
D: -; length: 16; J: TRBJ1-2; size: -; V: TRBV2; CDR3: CASSERGSRPNGGYTF; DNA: TGTGCCAGCAGTGAACGGGGTTCCCGCCCTAATGGTGGCTACACCTTC
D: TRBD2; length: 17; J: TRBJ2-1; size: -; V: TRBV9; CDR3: CASSRIQAGRSYNEQFF; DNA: TGTGCCAGCAGCCGAATTCAAGCGGGAAGATCATACAATGAGCAGTTCTTC
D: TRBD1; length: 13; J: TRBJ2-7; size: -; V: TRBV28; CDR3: CAGGTGGRYEQYF; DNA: TGTGCCGGAGGGACAGGGGGTAGGTACGAGCAGTACTTC
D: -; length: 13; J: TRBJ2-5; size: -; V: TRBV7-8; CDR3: CASSYLIQETQYF; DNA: TGTGCCAGCAGCTATCTGATTCAAGAGACCCAGTACTTC